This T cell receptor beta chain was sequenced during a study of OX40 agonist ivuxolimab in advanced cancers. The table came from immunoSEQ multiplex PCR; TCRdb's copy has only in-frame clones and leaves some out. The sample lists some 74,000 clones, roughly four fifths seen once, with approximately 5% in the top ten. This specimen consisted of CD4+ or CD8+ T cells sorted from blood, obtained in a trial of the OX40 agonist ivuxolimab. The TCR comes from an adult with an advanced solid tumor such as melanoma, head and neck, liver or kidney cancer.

The CDR3: CASSPRGGAGANVLTF. The CDR3 DNA reads TGTGCCAGCAGCCCTAGGGGAGGGGCGGGGGCCAACGTCCTGACTTTC. V gene TRBV7-6 combines with J gene TRBJ2-6; 7 bases are a match to TRBD2. There are 16 residues in the CDR3. Trimming removed 5 bases from V and 4 bases from J; junction bases left unmatched: 8. Germline lookup yields CDR1 SGHVS and CDR2 FNYEAQ. The whole variable domain, remainder taken from reference TRBV7-6 and TRBJ2-6, is GAGVSQSPRYKVTKRGQDVALRCDPISGHVSLYWYRQALGQGPEFLTYFNYEAQQDKSGLPNDRFSAERPEGSISTLTIQRTEQRDSAMYRCASSPRGGAGANVLTFGAGSRLTVL.